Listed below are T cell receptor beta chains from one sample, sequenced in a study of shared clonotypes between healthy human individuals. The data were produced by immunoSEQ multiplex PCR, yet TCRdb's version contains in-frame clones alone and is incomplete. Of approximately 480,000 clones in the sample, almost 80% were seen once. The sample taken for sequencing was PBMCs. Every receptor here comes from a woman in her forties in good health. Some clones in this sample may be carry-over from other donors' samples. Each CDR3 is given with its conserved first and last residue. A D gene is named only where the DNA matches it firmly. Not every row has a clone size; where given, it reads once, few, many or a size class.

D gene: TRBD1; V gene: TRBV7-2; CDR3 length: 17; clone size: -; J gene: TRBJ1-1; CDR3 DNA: TGTGCCAGCACCATGGGACAGGGGAGGGGAATGAACACTGAAGCTTTCTTT; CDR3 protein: CASTMGQGRGMNTEAFF
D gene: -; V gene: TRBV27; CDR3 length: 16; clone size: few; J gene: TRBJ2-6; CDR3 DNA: TGTGCCAGCAGTTTAATGACGGTAGCTGGGGCCAACGTCCTGACTTTC; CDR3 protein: CASSLMTVAGANVLTF
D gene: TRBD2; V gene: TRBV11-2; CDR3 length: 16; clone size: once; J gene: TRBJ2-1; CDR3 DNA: TGTGCCAGCATCCGAGCGGGACTAGCTTCCGACAATGAGCAGTTCTTC; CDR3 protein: CASIRAGLASDNEQFF
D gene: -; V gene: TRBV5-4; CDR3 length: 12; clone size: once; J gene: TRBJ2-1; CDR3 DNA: TGTGCCAGCAGCTTGGGAACTAGGAGTCAGTTCTTC; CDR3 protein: CASSLGTRSQFF
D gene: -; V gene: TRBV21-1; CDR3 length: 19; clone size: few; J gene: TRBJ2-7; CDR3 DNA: TGTGCCAGCAGGAGGACAGGGGATTTAGCGGGATGCGGGCAAAACGAGCAGTACTTC; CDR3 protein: CASRRTGDLAGCGQNEQYF
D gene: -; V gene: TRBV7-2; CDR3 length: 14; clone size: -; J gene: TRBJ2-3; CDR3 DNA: TGTGCCAGCACATGGGCACCCGGCACAGATACGCAGTATTTT; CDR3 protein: CASTWAPGTDTQYF
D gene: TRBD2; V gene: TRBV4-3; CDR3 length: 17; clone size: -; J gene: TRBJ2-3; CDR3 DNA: TGCGCCAGCAGCCAAGATCCCAGCGGGAGGGGGTCAGATACGCAGTATTTT; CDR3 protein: CASSQDPSGRGSDTQYF
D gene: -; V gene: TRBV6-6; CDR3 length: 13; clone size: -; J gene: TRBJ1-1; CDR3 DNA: TGTGCCAGCAGTTACTCGGCGGATACTGAAGCTTTCTTT; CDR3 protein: CASSYSADTEAFF
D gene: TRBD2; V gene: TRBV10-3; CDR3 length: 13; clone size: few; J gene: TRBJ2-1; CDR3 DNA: TGTGCCACCCAGCGGGGGGCCAACAATGAGCAGTTCTTC; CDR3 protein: CATQRGANNEQFF
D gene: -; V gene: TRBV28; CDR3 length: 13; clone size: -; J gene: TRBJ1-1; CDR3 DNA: TGTGCCAGTATACCCTTCTTGAACACTGAAGCTTTCTTT; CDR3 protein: CASIPFLNTEAFF
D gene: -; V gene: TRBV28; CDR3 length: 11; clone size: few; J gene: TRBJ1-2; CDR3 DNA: TGTGCCAGCAGTTCGAATCGAGGCTACACCTTC; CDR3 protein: CASSSNRGYTF
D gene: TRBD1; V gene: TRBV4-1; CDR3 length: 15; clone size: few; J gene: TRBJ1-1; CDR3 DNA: TGCGCCAGCAGCCAGCTACAGGGGGTGAACACTGAAGCTTTCTTT; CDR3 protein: CASSQLQGVNTEAFF
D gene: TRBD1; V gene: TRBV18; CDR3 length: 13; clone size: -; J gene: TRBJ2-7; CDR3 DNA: TGTGCCAGCTCACCCGAGACAGGGGTCGAGCAGTACTTC; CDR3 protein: CASSPETGVEQYF
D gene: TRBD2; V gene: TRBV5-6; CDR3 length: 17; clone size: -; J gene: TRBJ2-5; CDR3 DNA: TGTGCCAGCAGCTCCTACTGGGCTAGCGGACCAAAAGAGACCCAGTACTTC; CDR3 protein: CASSSYWASGPKETQYF
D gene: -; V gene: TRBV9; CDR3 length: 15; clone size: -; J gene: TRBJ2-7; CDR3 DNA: TGTGCCAGCAGCCGCGTACAGGGTAGTCTCTACGAGCAGTACTTC; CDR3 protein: CASSRVQGSLYEQYF
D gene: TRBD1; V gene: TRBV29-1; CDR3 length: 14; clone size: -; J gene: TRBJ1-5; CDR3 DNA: TGCAGCGTCCGGACAGGGGGCGCCAATCAGCCCCAGCATTTT; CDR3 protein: CSVRTGGANQPQHF
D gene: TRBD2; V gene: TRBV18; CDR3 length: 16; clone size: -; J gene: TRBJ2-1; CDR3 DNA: TGTGCCAGCTCACCGCTGACTAGCGGATCCTACAATGAGCAGTTCTTC; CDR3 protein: CASSPLTSGSYNEQFF
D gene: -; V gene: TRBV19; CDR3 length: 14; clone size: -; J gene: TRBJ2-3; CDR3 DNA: TGTGCCAGTAGTATGATGGCTACCACAGATACGCAGTATTTT; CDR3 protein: CASSMMATTDTQYF
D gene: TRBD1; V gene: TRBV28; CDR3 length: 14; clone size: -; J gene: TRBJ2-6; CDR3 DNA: TGTGCCAGCAGTCGGACAGGGTCGGTTTCCGTCCTGACTTTC; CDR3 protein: CASSRTGSVSVLTF
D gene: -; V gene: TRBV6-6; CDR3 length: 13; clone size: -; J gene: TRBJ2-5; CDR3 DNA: TGTGCCAGCAGTTACGACCCGGTAGGGCGGCAGTACTTC; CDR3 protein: CASSYDPVGRQYF
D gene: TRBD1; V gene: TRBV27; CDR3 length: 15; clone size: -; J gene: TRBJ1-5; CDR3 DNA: TGTGCCAGCAGTTCCGGGACAGGGGTAAATCAGCCCCAGCATTTT; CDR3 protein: CASSSGTGVNQPQHF
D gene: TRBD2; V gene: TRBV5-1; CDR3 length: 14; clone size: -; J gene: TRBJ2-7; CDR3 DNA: TGCGCCAGCAGCCCCCTAGCGGGCTCCTACGAGCAGTACTTC; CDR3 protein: CASSPLAGSYEQYF
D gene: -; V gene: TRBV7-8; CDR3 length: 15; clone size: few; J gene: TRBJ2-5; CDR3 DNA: TGTGCCAGCAGCTTAGGAACTAGCCCTGTCAGTCACCAGTACTTC; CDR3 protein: CASSLGTSPVSHQYF
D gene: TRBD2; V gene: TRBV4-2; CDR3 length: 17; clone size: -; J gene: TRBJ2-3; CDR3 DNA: TGTGCCAGCAGCCAAGGTACGCTAGCGGGAGGGACAGATACGCAGTATTTT; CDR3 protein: CASSQGTLAGGTDTQYF
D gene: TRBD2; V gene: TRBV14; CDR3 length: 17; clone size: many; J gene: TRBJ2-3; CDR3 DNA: TGTGCCAGCAGCCACCGCCCTACCAGCGGGAGAGGAGATACGCAGTATTTT; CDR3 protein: CASSHRPTSGRGDTQYF
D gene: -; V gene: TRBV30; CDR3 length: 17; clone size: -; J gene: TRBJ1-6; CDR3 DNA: TGTGCCTGGAGTGGGGGGCTCGGGAGGGCGGATAATTCACCCCTCCACTTT; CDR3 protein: CAWSGGLGRADNSPLHF
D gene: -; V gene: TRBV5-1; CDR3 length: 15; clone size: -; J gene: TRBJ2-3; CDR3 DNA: TGCGCCAGCAGCTTGGAGGGGAGGAGCACAGATACGCAGTATTTT; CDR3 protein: CASSLEGRSTDTQYF
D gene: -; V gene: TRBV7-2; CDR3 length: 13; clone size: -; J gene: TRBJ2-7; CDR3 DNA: TGTGCCAGCAGCTTGGTTTCCTCCTACGAGCAGTACTTC; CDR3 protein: CASSLVSSYEQYF
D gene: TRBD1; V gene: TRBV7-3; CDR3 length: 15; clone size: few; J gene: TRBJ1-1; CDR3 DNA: TGTGCCAGCACCAGGACAGGGGGGCTGGAAACTGAAGCTTTCTTT; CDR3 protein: CASTRTGGLETEAFF
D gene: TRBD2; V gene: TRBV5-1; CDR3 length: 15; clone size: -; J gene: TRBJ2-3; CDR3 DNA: TGCGCCAGCAGGGATACTAGCGGGAGTACAGATACGCAGTATTTT; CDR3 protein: CASRDTSGSTDTQYF
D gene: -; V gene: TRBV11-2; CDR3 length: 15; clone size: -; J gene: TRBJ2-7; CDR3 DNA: TGTGCCAGCAGCCTAGGACCTATGAGCTCCTACGAGCAGTACTTC; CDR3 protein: CASSLGPMSSYEQYF
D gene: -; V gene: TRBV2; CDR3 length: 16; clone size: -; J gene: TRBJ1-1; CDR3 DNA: TGTGCCAGCAGGGATGGGGGGCGCGGCGTTGGTTCTGAAGCTTTCTTT; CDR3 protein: CASRDGGRGVGSEAFF
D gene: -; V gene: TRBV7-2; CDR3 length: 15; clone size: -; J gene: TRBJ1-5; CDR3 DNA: TGTGCCAGCAGCCCGGGAGGTAGTGGGAATCAGCCCCAGCATTTT; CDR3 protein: CASSPGGSGNQPQHF
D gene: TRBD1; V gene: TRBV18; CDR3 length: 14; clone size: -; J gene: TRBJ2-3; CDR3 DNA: TGTGCCAGCTCACCGGGACAGGGGACAGATACGCAGTATTTT; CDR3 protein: CASSPGQGTDTQYF
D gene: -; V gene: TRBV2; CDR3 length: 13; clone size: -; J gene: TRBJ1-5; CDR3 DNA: TGTGCCAGCGGCGCCCCGAGCAATCAGCCCCAGCATTTT; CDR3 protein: CASGAPSNQPQHF
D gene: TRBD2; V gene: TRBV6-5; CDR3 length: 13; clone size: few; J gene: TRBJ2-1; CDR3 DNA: TGTGCCAGCAGACGGACTAGCCGGGGTGAGCAGTTCTTC; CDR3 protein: CASRRTSRGEQFF
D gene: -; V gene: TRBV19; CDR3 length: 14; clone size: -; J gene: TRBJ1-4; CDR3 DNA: TGTGCCAGTAGTATGATTGGCAGTGAGAAGAAACTGTTTTTT; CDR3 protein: CASSMIGSEKKLFF
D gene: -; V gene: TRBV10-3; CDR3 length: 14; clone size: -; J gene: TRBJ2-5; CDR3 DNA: TGTGCCATCAGTGAGTCGGACGGGGAAGAGACCCAGTACTTC; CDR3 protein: CAISESDGEETQYF
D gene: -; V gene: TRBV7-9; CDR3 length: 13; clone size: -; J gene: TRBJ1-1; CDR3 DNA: TGTGCCAGCAGCTTAGCACAGTGGGCTGAAGCTTTCTTT; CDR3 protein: CASSLAQWAEAFF
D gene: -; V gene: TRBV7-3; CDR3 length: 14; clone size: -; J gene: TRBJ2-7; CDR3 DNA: TGTGCCAGCAGCGCAGGAGGGAGCTCCTACGAGCAGTACTTC; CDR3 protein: CASSAGGSSYEQYF
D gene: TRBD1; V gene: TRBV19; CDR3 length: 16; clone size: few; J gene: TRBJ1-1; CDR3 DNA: TGTGCCAGTAGTCCACCCGGACAGGGTCGGGACACTGAAGCTTTCTTT; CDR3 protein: CASSPPGQGRDTEAFF
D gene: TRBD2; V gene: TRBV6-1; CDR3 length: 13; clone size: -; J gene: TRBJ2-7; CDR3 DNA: TGTGCCAGCAGGGCTAGCGGGATTCACGAGCAGTACTTC; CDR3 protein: CASRASGIHEQYF
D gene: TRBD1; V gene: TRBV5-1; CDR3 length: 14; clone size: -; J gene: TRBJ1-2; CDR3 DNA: TGCGCCAGCAGCTTGGATGGACAGGGGGAAGGCTACACCTTC; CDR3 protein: CASSLDGQGEGYTF
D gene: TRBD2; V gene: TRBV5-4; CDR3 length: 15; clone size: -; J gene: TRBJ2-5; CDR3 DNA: TGTGCCAGCAGCTTGGTAAAGCGGGAGGGTGAGACCCAGTACTTC; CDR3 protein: CASSLVKREGETQYF
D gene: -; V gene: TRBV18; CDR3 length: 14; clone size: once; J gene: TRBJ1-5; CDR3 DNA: TGTGCCAGCTCACCGGGGGGAGGGCGGCAGCCCCAGCATTTT; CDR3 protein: CASSPGGGRQPQHF
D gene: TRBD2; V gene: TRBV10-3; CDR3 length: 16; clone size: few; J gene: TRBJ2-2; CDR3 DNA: TGTGCCATCAGTGATGCCAGCGGGAGGAACACCGGGGAGCTGTTTTTT; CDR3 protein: CAISDASGRNTGELFF
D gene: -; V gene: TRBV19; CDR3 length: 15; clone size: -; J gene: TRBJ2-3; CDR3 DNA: TGTGCCAGTACTAACACGGTTGGGCGTGCAGATACGCAGTATTTT; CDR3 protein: CASTNTVGRADTQYF
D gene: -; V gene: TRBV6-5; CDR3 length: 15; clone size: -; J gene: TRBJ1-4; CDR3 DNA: -; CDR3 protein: CASSSSGGRREKLFF